The 5 T cell receptor beta chains below come from one sample, sequenced in a study of glioma-infiltrating T cells after dendritic cell vaccination. TCRdb's copy holds only in-frame clones and misses some; the assay was immunoSEQ multiplex PCR. The table shows roughly 60,000 clones, with over 75% occurring only once. Time point of the sample: after dendritic cell vaccination, including at tumor progression/relapse. The source material was blood, sampled after dendritic cell vaccination. All receptors come from a human donor with glioblastoma.

The J gene is TRBJ2-1, the V gene TRBV7-6; D is possibly TRBD2 (7 bases). Germline CDR1 and CDR2: SGHVS and FNYEAQ. Trimming removed 4 bases at V and 9 bases at J, with 16 bases between. The length of the CDR3 is 14 residues. The CDR3 sequence: CASSYRGGPSEQFF. CDR3 nucleotide sequence: TGTGCCAGCAGCTACCGCGGGGGCCCCAGTGAGCAGTTCTTC. The entire variable domain, with the rest obtained from reference TRBV7-6 and TRBJ2-1, is as follows: GAGVSQSPRYKVTKRGQDVALRCDPISGHVSLYWYRQALGQGPEFLTYFNYEAQQDKSGLPNDRFSAERPEGSISTLTIQRTEQRDSAMYRCASSYRGGPSEQFFGPGTRLTVL.

This chain joins TRBV5-1 and TRBJ2-3, with TRBD2 matching over 9 bases. Germline assignment: CDR1 SGHRS and CDR2 YFSETQ. After removal of 4 bases from V and 1 base from J, the junction contained 4 bases not matched to a gene. There are 15 residues in the CDR3. The CDR3 sequence: CASSERGVRTDTQYF. CDR3 DNA: TGCGCCAGCAGCGAGCGGGGGGTTCGCACAGATACGCAGTATTTT.

As regards this clone: Mismatch with germline at one junction end may stem from a read error. The chain has TRBV6-5 and TRBJ1-2; D is perhaps TRBD1 (6 bases). This CDR3 is built from 13 residues. Per the germline V gene, CDR1 is MNHEY and CDR2 is SVGAGI. The CDR3 region is CASSYDPGQLTHF. The DNA for the CDR3 is TGTGCCAGCAGTTACGATCCGGGACAACTCACACACTTC.

The V call is TRBV5-1, the J call TRBJ2-5; D call uncertain. Germline-derived CDR1 and CDR2 are SGHRS and YFSETQ. The germline V and J ends were trimmed by 4 bases and 0 bases, with 13 bases remaining between them. This CDR3 is 15 amino acids long. The DNA for the CDR3 is TGCGCCAGCAGCGCGACTCCTCGGTACCAAGAGACCCAGTACTTC. This gives the protein CASSATPRYQETQYF.

The J gene is TRBJ1-5, the V gene TRBV5-8; D call uncertain. This CDR3 comprises 12 residues. From germline, CDR1 is SGHTS and CDR2 YDEGEE. V gave up 2 bases and J gave up 5 bases, with 5 bases separating them. CDR3 region: CASSFSHQPQHF. DNA for the CDR3: TGTGCCAGCAGCTTCTCCCATCAGCCCCAGCATTTT.